This T cell receptor (beta chain) was found in a study of blood T cells in healthy people across ages. PCR was performed a second time for about 6 to 12 cycles using a sample-barcoded 5' primer and a J-beta primer mix. Each single sample gave us at least 2.5 million CDR3-containing paired-end reads. TCRdb passed the 5' RACE reads through MiXCR, listing each CDR3 protein once. The table shows 800,000 to 950,000 distinct CDR3 sequences, with roughly 34% occurring only once. Whole-study results and caveats: CMV status of donors was unknown, possibly confounding expanded clonotype changes. Estimates of diversity drawn from one million T cells were considered underestimates.

This clonotype occurred a few times. Its antigen is not known. This sequence was found in a man between 18 and 35 years old in good health. Sequencing was performed on blood.

CDR3 in DNA: TGTGCCAGCAGCTTAACTGGGGGTGTGATCTACAATGAGCAGTACTTC. Translated, it gives CASSLTGGVIYNEQYF. The J gene is TRBJ2-1, the V gene TRBV7-3; D is perhaps TRBD1 or TRBD2 (5 bases each). The J call is doubtful: the DNA matches TRBJ2-7 better. Germline V gene data show CDR1 as SGHTA and CDR2 as FQGTGA. CDR3 length: 16 residues.